These T cell receptor beta chains were read from a single sample in a study of T and B cells in COVID-19 patients. TCRdb re-called the multiplex PCR reads with MiXCR, one entry per CDR3 protein. The sample includes around 3,300 distinct CDR3 sequences, over 20% of them seen just once. Sequencing input: blood. These receptors all come from a human donor with active COVID-19. The CDR3 runs from the conserved cysteine through the conserved F or W. Where a row states a size, it is once, few, many or the class of an expanded clone; other rows omit it.

medium-sized	TRBJ1-2	TRBV18	CATTEGWGQRGSNYGYTF
NA	TRBJ2-3	TRBV20-1	CSASQGRTDTQYF
medium-sized	TRBJ1-6	TRBV30	CARGTGPSPLHF
few	TRBJ2-2	TRBV21-1	CASSQIWGERELFF
few	TRBJ2-1	TRBV4-2	CASSQGGSSLSSYNEQFF
medium-sized	TRBJ2-7	TRBV7-6	CASSLEGAGREQYF
medium-sized	TRBJ2-2	TRBV6-2/TRBV6-3	CASSYRGHDGELFF
few	TRBJ2-1	TRBV21-1	CASSKTVTSSNEQFF
few	TRBJ2-3	TRBV5-1	CASSLEGRHSDTQYF
medium-sized	TRBJ2-1	TRBV6-1	CASSEAIGAANNEQFF
NA	TRBJ2-5	TRBV12-3/TRBV12-4	CASSLTSGRAWETQYF
few	TRBJ2-7	TRBV7-2	CASSPQAFSEQYF
NA	TRBJ2-7	TRBV5-1	CASSAGSYYEQYF
NA	TRBJ1-4	TRBV6-6	CASSYSPGTNEKLFF
medium-sized	TRBJ2-5	TRBV27	CASSFSRGIETQYF
few	TRBJ1-2	TRBV7-2	CASSLEVVGYTF